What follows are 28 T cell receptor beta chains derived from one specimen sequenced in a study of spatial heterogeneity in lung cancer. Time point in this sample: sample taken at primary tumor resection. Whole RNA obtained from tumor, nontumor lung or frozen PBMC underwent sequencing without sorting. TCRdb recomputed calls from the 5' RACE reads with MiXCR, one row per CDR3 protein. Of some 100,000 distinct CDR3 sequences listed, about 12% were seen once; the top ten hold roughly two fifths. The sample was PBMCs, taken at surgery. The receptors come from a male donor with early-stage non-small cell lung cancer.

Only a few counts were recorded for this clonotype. The CDR3 is CSARDARDHSYEQYF. The CDR3 DNA is TGCAGTGCTAGAGATGCCCGAGACCATTCCTACGAGCAGTACTTC. The gene calls are TRBV20-1 and TRBJ2-7; D is ambiguous. V was trimmed by 0 bases and J by 1 base, leaving 13 bases between them. Germline assignment: CDR1 DFQATT and CDR2 SNEGSKA (reference sequence). CDR3 length: 15 residues.

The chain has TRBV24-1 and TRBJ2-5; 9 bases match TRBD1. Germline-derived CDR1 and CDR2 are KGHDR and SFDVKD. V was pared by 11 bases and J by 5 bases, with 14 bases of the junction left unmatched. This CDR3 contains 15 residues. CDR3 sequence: CAISGTGISSETQYF. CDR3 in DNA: TGTGCCATTTCCGGGACAGGGATTTCATCGGAGACCCAGTACTTC.

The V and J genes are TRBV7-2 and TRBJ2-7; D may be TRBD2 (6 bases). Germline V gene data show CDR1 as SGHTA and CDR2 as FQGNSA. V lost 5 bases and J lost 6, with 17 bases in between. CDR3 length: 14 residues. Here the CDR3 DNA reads TGTGCCAGCAGCCCCGATAGCGGTCTCCGCGAGCAGTACTTC. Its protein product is CASSPDSGLREQYF.

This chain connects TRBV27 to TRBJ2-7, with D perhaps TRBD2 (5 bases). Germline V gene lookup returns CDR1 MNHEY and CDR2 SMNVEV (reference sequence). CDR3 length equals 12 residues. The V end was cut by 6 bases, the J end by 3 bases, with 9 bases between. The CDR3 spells CASSTRGYEQYF. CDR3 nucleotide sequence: TGTGCCAGCAGCACCCGGGGCTACGAGCAGTACTTC.

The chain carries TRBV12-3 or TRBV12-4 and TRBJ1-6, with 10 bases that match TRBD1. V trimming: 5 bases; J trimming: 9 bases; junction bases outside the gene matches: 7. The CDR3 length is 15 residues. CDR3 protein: CASSPGTGVTSPLHF. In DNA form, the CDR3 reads TGTGCCAGCAGTCCCGGGACAGGGGTGACTTCACCCCTCCACTTT.

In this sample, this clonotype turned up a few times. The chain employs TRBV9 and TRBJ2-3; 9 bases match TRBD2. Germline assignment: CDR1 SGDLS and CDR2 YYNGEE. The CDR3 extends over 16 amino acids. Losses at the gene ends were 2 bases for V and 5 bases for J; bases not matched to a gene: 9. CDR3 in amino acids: CASSVLAGGPGDTQYF. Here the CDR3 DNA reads TGTGCCAGCAGCGTGCTGGCGGGGGGGCCGGGAGATACGCAGTATTTT.

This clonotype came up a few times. In DNA form, the CDR3 reads TGCAGTGCTAGAGAACCAGGGCCAAACAATCAGCCCCAGCATTTT. This gives the protein CSAREPGPNNQPQHF. The chain combines TRBV20-1 with TRBJ1-5, with D possibly being TRBD1 (5 bases). V lost 0 bases and J lost 3, with 12 bases in between. CDR1 is DFQATT and CDR2 is SNEGSKA in the germline V gene (reference sequence). The CDR3 loop spans 15 amino acids.

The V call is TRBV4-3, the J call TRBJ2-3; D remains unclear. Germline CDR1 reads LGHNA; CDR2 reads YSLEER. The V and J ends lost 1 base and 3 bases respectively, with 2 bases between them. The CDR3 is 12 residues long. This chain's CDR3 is CASSQATDTQYF. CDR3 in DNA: TGCGCCAGCAGCCAAGCAACAGATACGCAGTATTTT.

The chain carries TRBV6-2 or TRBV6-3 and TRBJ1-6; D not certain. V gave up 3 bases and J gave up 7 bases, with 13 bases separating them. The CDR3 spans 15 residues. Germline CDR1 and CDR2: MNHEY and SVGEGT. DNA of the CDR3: TGTGCCAGCAGTTATACCATGGACCGAAATTCACCCCTCCACTTT. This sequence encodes CASSYTMDRNSPLHF.

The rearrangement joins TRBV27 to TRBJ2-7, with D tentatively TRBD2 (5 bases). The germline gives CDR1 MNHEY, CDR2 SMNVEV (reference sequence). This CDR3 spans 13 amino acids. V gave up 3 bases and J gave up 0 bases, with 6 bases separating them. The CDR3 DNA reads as TGTGCCAGCAGTTTGCGGGTCTCCTACGAGCAGTACTTC. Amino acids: CASSLRVSYEQYF.

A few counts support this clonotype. CDR3 coding DNA: TGTGCCAGCTCACCAAAGCGACAGGACGAGCAGTACTTC. Amino acid sequence: CASSPKRQDEQYF. The V and J genes are TRBV18 and TRBJ2-7; maybe TRBD1 (6 bases). The germline V and J ends were trimmed by 2 bases and 5 bases, with 10 bases remaining between them. CDR1 is KGHSH and CDR2 is LQKENI in the germline V gene. The CDR3 loop spans 13 amino acids.

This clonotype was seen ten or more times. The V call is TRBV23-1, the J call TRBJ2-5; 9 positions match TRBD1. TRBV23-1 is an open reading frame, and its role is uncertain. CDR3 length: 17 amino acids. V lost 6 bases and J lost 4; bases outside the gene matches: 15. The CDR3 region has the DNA TGCGCCAGCAGGAACCGGGACAGGGCGTGGGTGAGAGAGACCCAGTACTTC. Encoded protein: CASRNRDRAWVRETQYF.

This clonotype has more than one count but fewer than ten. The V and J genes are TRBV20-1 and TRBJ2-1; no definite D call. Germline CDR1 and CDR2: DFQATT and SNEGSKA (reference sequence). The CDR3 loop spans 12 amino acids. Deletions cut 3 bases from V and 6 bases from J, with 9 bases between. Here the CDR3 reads CSARGRFNEQFF. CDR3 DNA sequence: TGCAGTGCTAGGGGCCGGTTCAATGAGCAGTTCTTC.

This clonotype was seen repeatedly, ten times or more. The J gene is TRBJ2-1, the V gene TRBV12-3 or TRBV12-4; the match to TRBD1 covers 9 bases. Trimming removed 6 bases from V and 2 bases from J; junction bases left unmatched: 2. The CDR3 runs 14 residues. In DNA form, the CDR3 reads TGTGCCAGCAGGAGGGACAGGGCCTACAATGAGCAGTTCTTC. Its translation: CASRRDRAYNEQFF.

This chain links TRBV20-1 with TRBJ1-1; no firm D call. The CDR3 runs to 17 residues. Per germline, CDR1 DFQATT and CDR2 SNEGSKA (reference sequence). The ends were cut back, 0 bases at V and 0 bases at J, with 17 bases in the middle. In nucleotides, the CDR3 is TGCAGTGCTAGAGATCGGGGTGGTGAGGCTGTGAACACTGAAGCTTTCTTT. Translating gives CSARDRGGEAVNTEAFF.

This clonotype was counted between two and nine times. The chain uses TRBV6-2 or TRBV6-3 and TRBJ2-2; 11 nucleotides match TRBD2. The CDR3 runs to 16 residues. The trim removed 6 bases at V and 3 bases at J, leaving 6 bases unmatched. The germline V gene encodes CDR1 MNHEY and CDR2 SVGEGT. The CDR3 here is CASRQTGLADTGELFF. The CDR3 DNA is TGTGCCAGCAGACAGACGGGACTAGCGGACACCGGGGAGCTGTTTTTT.

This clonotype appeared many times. CDR3 DNA sequence: TGTGCCACCTCACCTAGGACAGGGGGTCGAGAGACCCAGTACTTC. Translation: CATSPRTGGRETQYF. The V gene is TRBV24-1, the J gene TRBJ2-5; 10 nucleotides align to TRBD1. The CDR3 length is 15 residues. J was trimmed by 4 bases and V by 9 bases; bases with no gene match: 10. CDR1 and CDR2 from the germline V gene are KGHDR and SFDVKD.

In DNA form, the CDR3 reads TGTGCCAGCAACCGGGCCATGCTTTACACAGATACGCAGTATTTT. Protein sequence: CASNRAMLYTDTQYF. The chain joins TRBV2 to TRBJ2-3; D not resolved. CDR1 is SNHLY and CDR2 is FYNNEI in the germline V gene. The CDR3 extends over 15 amino acids. The V end lost 7 bases, the J end lost 2 bases, and 16 bases lay between the germline ends.

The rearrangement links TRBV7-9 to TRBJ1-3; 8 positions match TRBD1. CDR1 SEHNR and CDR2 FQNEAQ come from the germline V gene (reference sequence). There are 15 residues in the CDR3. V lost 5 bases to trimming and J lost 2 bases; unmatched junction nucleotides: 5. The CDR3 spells CASSHPDRAGNTIYF. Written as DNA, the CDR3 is TGTGCCAGCAGCCACCCGGACAGGGCTGGAAACACCATATATTTT.

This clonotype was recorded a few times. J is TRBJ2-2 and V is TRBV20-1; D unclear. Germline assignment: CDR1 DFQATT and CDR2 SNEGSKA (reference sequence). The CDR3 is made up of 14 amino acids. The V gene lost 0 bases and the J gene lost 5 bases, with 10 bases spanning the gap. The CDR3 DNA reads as TGCAGTGCTAGAGATCCACGGTATACCGGGGAGCTGTTTTTT. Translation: CSARDPRYTGELFF.

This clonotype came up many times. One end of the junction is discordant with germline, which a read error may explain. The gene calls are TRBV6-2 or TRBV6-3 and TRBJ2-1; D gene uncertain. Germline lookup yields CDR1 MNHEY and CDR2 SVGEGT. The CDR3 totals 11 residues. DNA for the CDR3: TGCGGAGCCAGCTCCTACAATGAGCAGTTCTTC. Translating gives CGASSYNEQFF.

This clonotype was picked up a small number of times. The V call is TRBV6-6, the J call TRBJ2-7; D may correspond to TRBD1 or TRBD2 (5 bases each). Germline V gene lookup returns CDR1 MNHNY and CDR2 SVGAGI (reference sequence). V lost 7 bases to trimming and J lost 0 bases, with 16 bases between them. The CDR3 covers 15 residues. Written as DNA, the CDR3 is TGTGCCAGCATTCGGACGGGACGCAGCTCCTACGAGCAGTACTTC. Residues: CASIRTGRSSYEQYF.

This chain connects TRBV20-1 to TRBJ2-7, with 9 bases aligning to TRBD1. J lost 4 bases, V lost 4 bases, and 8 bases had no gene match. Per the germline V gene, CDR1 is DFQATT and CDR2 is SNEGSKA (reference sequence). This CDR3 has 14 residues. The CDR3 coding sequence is TGCAGTGCTAAGACCCCGGGACAGGGTTACGAGCAGTACTTC. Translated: CSAKTPGQGYEQYF.

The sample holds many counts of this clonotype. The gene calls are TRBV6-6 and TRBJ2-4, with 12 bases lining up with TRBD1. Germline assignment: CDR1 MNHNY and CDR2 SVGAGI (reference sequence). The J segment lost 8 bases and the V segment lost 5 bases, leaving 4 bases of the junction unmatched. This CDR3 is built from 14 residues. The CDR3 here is CASSRGTGGDIQYF. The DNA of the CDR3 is TGTGCCAGCAGTCGCGGGACAGGGGGCGACATTCAGTACTTC.

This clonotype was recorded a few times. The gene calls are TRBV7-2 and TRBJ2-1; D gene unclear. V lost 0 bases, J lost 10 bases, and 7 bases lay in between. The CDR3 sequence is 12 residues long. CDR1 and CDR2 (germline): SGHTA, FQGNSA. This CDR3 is CASSLASNEQFF. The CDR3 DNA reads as TGTGCCAGCAGCTTAGCTAGCAACGAGCAGTTCTTC. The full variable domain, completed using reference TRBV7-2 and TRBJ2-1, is GAGVSQSPSNKVTEKGKDVELRCDPISGHTALYWYRQSLGQGLEFLIYFQGNSAPDKSGLPSDRFSAERTGGSVSTLTIQRTQQEDSAVYLCASSLASNEQFFGPGTRLTVL.

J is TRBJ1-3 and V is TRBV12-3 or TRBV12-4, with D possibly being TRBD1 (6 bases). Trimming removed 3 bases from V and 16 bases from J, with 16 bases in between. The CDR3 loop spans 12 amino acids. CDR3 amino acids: CASSFGGPTLYF. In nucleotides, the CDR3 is TGTGCCAGCAGTTTTGGGGGGCCAACCTTGTATTTT.

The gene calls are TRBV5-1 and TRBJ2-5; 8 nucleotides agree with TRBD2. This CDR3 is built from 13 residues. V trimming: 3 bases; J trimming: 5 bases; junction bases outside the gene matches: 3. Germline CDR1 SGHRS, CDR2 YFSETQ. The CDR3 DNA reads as TGCGCCAGCAGCTCCCGACTAGCGGAGACCCAGTACTTC. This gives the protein CASSSRLAETQYF.

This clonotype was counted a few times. This CDR3 is CASSRQGYTF. DNA for the CDR3: TGTGCCAGCAGCCGACAGGGGTACACCTTC. This chain links TRBV7-2 with TRBJ1-2, with 8 bases lining up with TRBD1. Germline values: CDR1 SGHTA, CDR2 FQGNSA. The CDR3 runs to 10 residues. V lost 5 bases and J lost 11; bases outside the gene matches: 1.